A selection of T cell receptor beta chains follows, all from one sample in a study of OX40 agonist ivuxolimab in advanced cancers. The method was immunoSEQ multiplex PCR; TCRdb's version includes in-frame clones alone and lacks a portion of them. The table lists about 110,000 clones, roughly 90% of them singletons. The sample here was CD4+ or CD8+ T cells sorted from blood, taken in a trial of the OX40 agonist ivuxolimab. Every receptor here comes from an adult with an advanced solid tumor such as melanoma, head and neck, liver or kidney cancer. CDR3s include the opening cysteine and the closing phenylalanine or tryptophan. D genes are given only for firm matches. Rows give clone size only sometimes, using once, few, many, or a class for an expanded clone.

>TRBJ2-2|.|TRBV30|11|.
CAWSRSGELFF
TGTGCCTGGAGTCGGAGCGGGGAGCTGTTTTTT
>TRBJ1-3|.|TRBV10-3|11|.
CATWAGNTIYF
TGTGCCACCTGGGCCGGAAACACCATATATTTT
>TRBJ2-3|.|TRBV9|14|.
CASTGGLSTDTQYF
TGTGCCAGCACTGGGGGGCTAAGCACAGATACGCAGTATTTT
>TRBJ2-2|once|TRBV6-5|15|.
CASNPRQTNTGELFF
TGTGCCAGCAACCCCCGACAGACGAACACCGGGGAGCTGTTTTTT
>TRBJ1-2|.|TRBV9|16|TRBD1
CASSEETGGGHYGYTF
TGTGCCAGCAGCGAGGAAACAGGGGGCGGACACTATGGCTACACCTTC
>TRBJ1-3|.|TRBV6-5|16|.
CASSYSEGLPGNTIYF
TGTGCCAGCAGTTACTCGGAGGGTTTACCTGGAAACACCATATATTTT
>TRBJ2-2|once|TRBV6-1|16|.
CASSEAPGVNTGELFF
TGTGCCAGCAGTGAAGCCCCGGGGGTGAACACCGGGGAGCTGTTTTTT
>TRBJ2-5|.|TRBV11-1|14|.
CASSLEQPQETQYF
TGTGCCAGCAGCTTAGAACAGCCGCAAGAGACCCAGTACTTC
>TRBJ2-1|.|TRBV30|16|TRBD2
CAWSPAGGPSYNEQFF
TGTGCCTGGAGCCCAGCGGGGGGGCCTTCATACAATGAGCAGTTCTTC
>TRBJ2-7|.|TRBV10-1|13|.
CASSEQASYEQYF
TGCGCCAGCAGTGAACAGGCCTCCTACGAGCAGTACTTC
>TRBJ2-5|once|TRBV5-1|15|.
CASSLAGGWGETQYF
TGCGCCAGCAGCTTGGCTGGGGGATGGGGGGAGACCCAGTACTTC
>TRBJ2-3|.|TRBV7-8|16|TRBD2
CASSPGTSGSTDTQYF
TGTGCCAGCAGCCCTGGGACTAGCGGTAGCACAGATACGCAGTATTTT
>TRBJ2-7|.|TRBV19|13|.
CASSVRISYEQYF
TGTGCCAGTAGTGTCAGAATCTCCTACGAGCAGTACTTC
>TRBJ2-7|.|TRBV6-1|13|TRBD1
CASRGTGGIEQHF
TGTGCCAGCAGGGGGACAGGGGGCATCGAGCAGCACTTC
>TRBJ2-5|.|TRBV7-7|15|.
CASSPTGLQQETQYF
TGTGCTAGCAGCCCAACAGGGCTACAACAAGAGACCCAGTACTTC
>TRBJ1-4|.|TRBV5-1|16|.
CASSLATGRGGEKLFF
TGCGCCAGCAGCTTAGCGACAGGCCGAGGCGGTGAAAAACTGTTTTTT
>TRBJ1-1|.|TRBV7-3|14|.
CASSQAGGGAEAFF
TGTGCCAGCAGTCAGGCCGGGGGAGGGGCTGAAGCTTTCTTT
>TRBJ1-5|.|TRBV27|15|.
CASSLKAPINQPQHF
TGTGCCAGCAGTTTAAAGGCCCCAATCAATCAGCCCCAGCATTTT
>TRBJ2-2|once|TRBV27|16|.
CASSLNQATNTGELFF
TGTGCCAGCAGTTTGAATCAGGCAACGAACACCGGGGAGCTGTTTTTT
>TRBJ1-4|.|TRBV6-1|16|TRBD1
CASSEPGQGFGGKLFF
TGTGCCAGCAGTGAACCGGGACAGGGTTTTGGGGGAAAACTGTTTTTT
>TRBJ2-1|.|TRBV27|16|.
CASSLYRTGLGNEQFF
TGTGCCAGCAGTTTATATCGGACGGGTCTAGGCAATGAGCAGTTCTTC
>TRBJ2-1|.|TRBV7-9|15|TRBD2
CASSYGTSEYNEQFF
TGTGCCAGCAGCTACGGGACTAGCGAATACAATGAGCAGTTCTTC
>TRBJ1-1|.|TRBV19|12|.
CASIRTETEAFF
TGTGCCAGTATCCGGACAGAAACTGAAGCTTTCTTT
>TRBJ2-7|once|TRBV6-1|13|.
CASSEVYSYEQYF
TGTGCCAGCAGTGAAGTGTACTCCTACGAGCAGTACTTC
>TRBJ1-1|few|TRBV30|11|.
CAWRRGSEAFF
TGTGCCTGGAGGAGAGGCAGTGAAGCTTTCTTT
>TRBJ1-6|.|TRBV19|14|TRBD1
CASIQQGLNSPLHF
TGTGCCAGTATTCAACAGGGGTTAAATTCACCCCTCCACTTT
>TRBJ2-7|.|TRBV5-6|13|.
CASSRYRVLEQYF
TGTGCCAGCAGTCGGTACAGGGTTCTCGAGCAGTACTTC
>TRBJ2-1|.|TRBV19|17|.
CASSKGGKASSYNEQFF
TGTGCCAGTAGTAAAGGAGGGAAGGCTAGCTCCTACAATGAGCAGTTCTTC
>TRBJ2-1|.|TRBV6-4|13|TRBD1
CASSTTGANEQFF
TGTGCCAGCAGTACGACAGGGGCAAATGAGCAGTTCTTC
>TRBJ2-1|.|TRBV20-1|11|.
CSADGYNEQFF
TGCAGTGCTGACGGGTACAATGAGCAGTTCTTC
>TRBJ1-1|.|TRBV4-1|15|TRBD1
CASSQGGQGATEAFF
TGCGCCAGCAGCCAAGGGGGACAGGGTGCCACTGAAGCTTTCTTT
>TRBJ2-1|.|TRBV28|15|TRBD2
CASSNPGLAVDEQFF
TGTGCCAGCAGTAATCCGGGACTAGCGGTTGATGAGCAGTTCTTC
>TRBJ2-2|once|TRBV27|14|.
CASMNRESTGELFF
TGTGCCAGCATGAACCGGGAGAGCACCGGGGAGCTGTTTTTT
>TRBJ2-7|.|TRBV9|14|.
CASSVDAETPRKYF
TGTGCCAGCAGCGTAGATGCCGAGACCCCTCGCAAGTACTTC
>TRBJ2-1|.|TRBV28|13|TRBD1
CAGGQGIPNEQFF
TGTGCCGGCGGACAGGGCATCCCGAATGAGCAGTTCTTC
>TRBJ1-6|.|TRBV10-3|14|.
CAISERESNSPLHF
TGTGCCATCAGTGAGAGGGAAAGTAATTCACCCCTCCACTTT
>TRBJ2-5|.|TRBV5-4|15|TRBD2
CASSLPAGGQETQYF
TGTGCCAGCAGCTTGCCAGCGGGGGGACAAGAGACCCAGTACTTC
>TRBJ2-2|.|TRBV7-8|14|TRBD2
CASSLTSATGELFF
TGTGCCAGCAGCTTAACTAGCGCCACCGGGGAGCTGTTTTTT
>TRBJ1-1|once|TRBV6-6|15|.
CASSSFAGSITEAFF
TGTGCCAGCAGTTCCTTCGCAGGGTCTATCACTGAAGCTTTCTTT
>TRBJ1-1|.|TRBV6-5|14|.
CASSSPRGNTEAFF
TGTGCCAGCAGTAGCCCCCGGGGGAACACTGAAGCTTTCTTT
>TRBJ2-1|.|TRBV21-1|16|.
CASSNRDLSSYNEQFF
TGTGCCAGCAGCAATCGGGACTTAAGCTCCTACAATGAGCAGTTCTTC
>TRBJ2-3|once|TRBV5-1|14|.
CASSLAAGTDTQYF
TGCGCCAGCAGCTTGGCCGCTGGGACAGATACGCAGTATTTT
>TRBJ1-4|.|TRBV4-2|14|.
CASSQANGGEKLFF
TGTGCCAGCAGCCAGGCTAACGGTGGGGAAAAACTGTTTTTT
>TRBJ2-7|.|TRBV10-3|13|TRBD1
CAINPGTGEEQYF
TGTGCCATCAATCCCGGGACAGGAGAAGAGCAGTACTTC
>TRBJ1-2|.|TRBV5-4|15|.
CASSPVGNLNYGYTF
TGTGCCAGCAGCCCTGTCGGAAACTTAAACTATGGCTACACCTTC
>TRBJ1-3|.|TRBV15|15|.
CATSRAPRGRNTIYF
TGTGCCACCAGCAGAGCCCCGAGGGGAAGAAACACCATATATTTT
>TRBJ2-7|.|TRBV18|12|.
CASSPDSYEQYF
TGTGCCAGCTCCCCCGACAGCTACGAGCAGTACTTC
>TRBJ1-1|.|TRBV11-3|16|.
CASSPSGGFMNTEAFF
TGTGCCAGCAGCCCAAGTGGGGGATTCATGAACACTGAAGCTTTCTTT
>TRBJ1-4|.|TRBV5-1|15|.
CASSLADGHNEKLFF
TGCGCCAGCAGCTTGGCCGACGGACATAATGAAAAACTGTTTTTT
>TRBJ1-2|.|TRBV29-1|11|.
CSVKGARGYTF
TGCAGCGTTAAAGGGGCGCGGGGCTACACCTTC
>TRBJ1-4|.|TRBV5-4|15|.
CASSSGPPAREKLFF
TGTGCCAGCAGCTCTGGACCCCCGGCTCGGGAAAAACTGTTTTTT
>TRBJ2-7|once|TRBV5-1|15|TRBD2
CASSTGLAGAYEQYF
TGCGCCAGCAGCACGGGACTAGCGGGGGCCTACGAGCAGTACTTC
>TRBJ2-3|.|TRBV9|17|TRBD1
CASSVFSGGVETDTQYF
TGTGCCAGCAGCGTATTTTCAGGGGGAGTTGAGACAGATACGCAGTATTTT